This T cell receptor beta chain was obtained from a study of cytomegalovirus exposure and HLA in healthy donors. There are 14 residues in the CDR3. Trimming left V 5 bases short and J 5 bases short, with 13 bases between. Germline V gene lookup returns CDR1 SEHNR and CDR2 FQNEAQ (reference sequence). It was with 60 Vbeta and 13 Jbeta primers that the PCR ran. Assay used: immunoSEQ multiplex PCR; TCRdb lists only in-frame clones, some missing. The table shows approximately 150,000 clones, with 60% to 80% occurring only once. This clonotype was sampled from a woman in her thirties or forties in good health and CMV-seronegative. This sequence joins TRBV7-9 and TRBJ1-5, with D possibly matching TRBD1 (6 bases). The sample comprised PBMCs. CDR3 coding DNA: TGTGCCAGCAGCCACTCGACAGGAGATCAGCCCCAGCATTTT. It encodes CASSHSTGDQPQHF.